These T cell receptor beta chains were read from a single sample in a study of blood T cell repertoires in COVID-19. Measured with immunoSEQ multiplex PCR; TCRdb has only the in-frame clones, and not every one. The data contain some 340,000 clones, 70% to 90% of them seen just once; the ten biggest clones take up roughly 5.2%. Sequencing input: PBMCs or T cells enriched from blood (not recorded which). The receptors were sampled from a young woman who had recovered from COVID-19. Each CDR3 is given with its conserved first and last residue. The order of the fields is V gene, J gene, CDR3 protein.

V gene: TRBV6-5
J gene: TRBJ1-1
CDR3 protein: CASSIRRVDTEAFF

V gene: TRBV10-3
J gene: TRBJ1-3
CDR3 protein: CAISGASNSRVSGNTIYF

V gene: TRBV29-1
J gene: TRBJ2-5
CDR3 protein: CSARETGSETQYF

V gene: TRBV5-5
J gene: TRBJ2-7
CDR3 protein: CASIPGQGAYEQYF

V gene: TRBV30
J gene: TRBJ1-5
CDR3 protein: CACGQYNQPQHF

V gene: TRBV3-1/TRBV3-2
J gene: TRBJ1-1
CDR3 protein: CASSQDNQNREAFF

V gene: TRBV19
J gene: TRBJ1-4
CDR3 protein: CASSIGGQGNEKLFF

V gene: TRBV29-1
J gene: TRBJ1-5
CDR3 protein: CSVSRQGAYLQPQHF

V gene: TRBV25-1
J gene: TRBJ1-3
CDR3 protein: CASSESRNSGNTIYF

V gene: TRBV5-1
J gene: TRBJ2-3
CDR3 protein: CASSLDVSGTDTQYF

V gene: TRBV6-5
J gene: TRBJ1-4
CDR3 protein: CASSLTRTGEKLFF

V gene: TRBV5-8
J gene: TRBJ1-2
CDR3 protein: CASSLGHSYNYGYTF

V gene: TRBV19
J gene: TRBJ1-1
CDR3 protein: CATRTAQGANLNTEAFF

V gene: TRBV6-5
J gene: TRBJ2-2
CDR3 protein: CASSYRLDTGELFF

V gene: TRBV2
J gene: TRBJ1-5
CDR3 protein: CASSDFSRDQPQHF

V gene: TRBV6-5
J gene: TRBJ1-3
CDR3 protein: CASRGEGITGNTIYF

V gene: TRBV4-1
J gene: TRBJ1-3
CDR3 protein: CASSFSGQGAAGNTIYF

V gene: TRBV28
J gene: TRBJ1-5
CDR3 protein: CASSQNWGQGRGPQHF

V gene: TRBV28
J gene: TRBJ1-2
CDR3 protein: CASSFQGHYGYTF

V gene: TRBV6-2/TRBV6-3
J gene: TRBJ2-5
CDR3 protein: CASSHHPGRLAETQYF

V gene: TRBV4-1
J gene: TRBJ1-4
CDR3 protein: CASGTGEKLFF

V gene: TRBV6-5
J gene: TRBJ1-4
CDR3 protein: CASSYSTWTDEKLFF

V gene: TRBV25-1
J gene: TRBJ2-7
CDR3 protein: CASSEQRDSRSYEQYF

V gene: TRBV20-1
J gene: TRBJ2-2
CDR3 protein: CSASGPMDRLITGELFF

V gene: TRBV7-8
J gene: TRBJ2-7
CDR3 protein: CASSFSTGQAYEQYF

V gene: TRBV12-5
J gene: TRBJ2-5
CDR3 protein: CASGFSIDRGEETQYF

V gene: TRBV2
J gene: TRBJ2-7
CDR3 protein: CASSEVWGSGGGHEQYF

V gene: TRBV6-5
J gene: TRBJ1-1
CDR3 protein: CACRGGNTEAFF

V gene: TRBV2
J gene: TRBJ1-5
CDR3 protein: CASSPRGDREHF

V gene: TRBV5-1
J gene: TRBJ1-2
CDR3 protein: CASSIGLGEGYGYTF

V gene: TRBV25-1
J gene: TRBJ1-6
CDR3 protein: CASTPDRYNSPLHF

V gene: TRBV19
J gene: TRBJ1-5
CDR3 protein: CASSMWANNQPQHF

V gene: TRBV5-1
J gene: TRBJ1-2
CDR3 protein: CASSLAQGANYGYTF

V gene: TRBV11-2
J gene: TRBJ2-7
CDR3 protein: CASSLGTGDEQYF

V gene: TRBV9
J gene: TRBJ1-2
CDR3 protein: CASSATGGFGYGYTF

V gene: TRBV19
J gene: TRBJ1-5
CDR3 protein: CASSMAFHQPQHF